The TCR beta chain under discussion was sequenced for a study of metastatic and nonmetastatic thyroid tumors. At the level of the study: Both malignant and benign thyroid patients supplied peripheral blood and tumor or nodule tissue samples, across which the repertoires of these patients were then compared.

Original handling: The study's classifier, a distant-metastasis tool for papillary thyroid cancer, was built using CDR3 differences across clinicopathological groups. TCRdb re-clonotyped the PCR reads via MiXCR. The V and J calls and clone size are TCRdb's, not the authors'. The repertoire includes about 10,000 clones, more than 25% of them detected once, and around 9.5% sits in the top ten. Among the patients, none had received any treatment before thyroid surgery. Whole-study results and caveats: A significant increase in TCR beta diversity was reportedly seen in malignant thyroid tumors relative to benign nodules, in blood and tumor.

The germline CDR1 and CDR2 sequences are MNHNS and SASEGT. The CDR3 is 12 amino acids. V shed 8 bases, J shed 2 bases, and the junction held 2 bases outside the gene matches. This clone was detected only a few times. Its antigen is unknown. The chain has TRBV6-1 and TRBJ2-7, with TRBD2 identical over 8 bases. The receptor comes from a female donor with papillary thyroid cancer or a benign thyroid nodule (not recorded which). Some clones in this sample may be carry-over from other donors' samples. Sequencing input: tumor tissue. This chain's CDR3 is CASRGGAYEQYF. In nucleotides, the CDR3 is TGTGCCAGCCGGGGGGGAGCCTACGAGCAGTACTTC.